These 4 T cell receptor beta chains were all obtained from the same sample, sequenced in a study of T cell responses to AZD1222 COVID-19 vaccine. The protocol was immunoSEQ multiplex PCR, while the TCRdb copy is restricted to in-frame clones and leaves out a portion. The table lists some 150,000 clones, about 87% of them singletons. This specimen consisted of peripheral blood, obtained on day 0 of AZD1222 vaccination. The source is an adult in good health.

The chain recombines TRBV7-2 with TRBJ2-2; 15 nucleotides align to TRBD2. V lost 5 bases, J lost 6 bases, and 13 bases stayed unmatched. The length of the CDR3 is 19 residues. CDR1 is SGHTA and CDR2 is FQGNSA in the germline V gene. CDR3 DNA: TGTGCCAGCAGCCCAACCGGACTAGCGGGGGGGCCCCCCCCCGGGGAGCTGTTTTTT. Protein product: CASSPTGLAGGPPPGELFF.

This sequence joins TRBV4-1 and TRBJ1-2; D might be TRBD1 (6 bases). V was cut by 4 bases and J by 0 bases, with 12 bases left in between. Germline CDR1 and CDR2: MGHRA and YSYEKL. This CDR3 region has 15 residues. CDR3 DNA sequence: TGCGCCAGCAGCCGAGGGACACTGACTAACTATGGCTACACCTTC. It encodes CASSRGTLTNYGYTF.

This clone was observed once. The chain links TRBV6-5 to TRBJ2-7; 7 bases map to TRBD2. Losses at the gene ends were 0 bases for V and 4 bases for J; bases not matched to a gene: 9. The CDR3 contains 16 residues. In germline, CDR1 is MNHEY, CDR2 SVGAGI. CDR3 loop: CASSYSKNSGRYEQYF. CDR3 nucleotides: TGTGCCAGCAGTTACTCGAAAAATAGCGGGCGGTACGAGCAGTACTTC.

This chain links TRBV7-6 with TRBJ2-3, with 7 nucleotides matching TRBD1. Looked up from germline, CDR1 is SGHVS and CDR2 is FNYEAQ. The CDR3 contains 17 residues. After removal of 6 bases from V and 2 bases from J, the junction contained 14 bases not matched to a gene. CDR3 in DNA: TGTGCCAGCAGTAAAGGGGGCCCAACGATCCCCACAGATACGCAGTATTTT. Protein: CASSKGGPTIPTDTQYF.